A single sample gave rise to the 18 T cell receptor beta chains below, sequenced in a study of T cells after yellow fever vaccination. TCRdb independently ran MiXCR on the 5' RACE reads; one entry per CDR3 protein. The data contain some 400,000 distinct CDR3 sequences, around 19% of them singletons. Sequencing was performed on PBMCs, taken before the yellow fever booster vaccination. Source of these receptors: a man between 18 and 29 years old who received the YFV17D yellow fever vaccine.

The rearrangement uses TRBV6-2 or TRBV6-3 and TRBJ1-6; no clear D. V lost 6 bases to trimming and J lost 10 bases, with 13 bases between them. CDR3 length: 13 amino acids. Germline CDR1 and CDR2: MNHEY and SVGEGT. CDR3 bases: TGTGCCAGCAGACGGGTTCACGGCTCACCCCTCCACTTT. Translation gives CASRRVHGSPLHF.

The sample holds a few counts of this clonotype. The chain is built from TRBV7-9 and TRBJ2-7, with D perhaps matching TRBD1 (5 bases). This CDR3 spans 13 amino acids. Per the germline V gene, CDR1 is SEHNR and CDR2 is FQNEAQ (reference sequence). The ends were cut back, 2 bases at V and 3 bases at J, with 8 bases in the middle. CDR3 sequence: CASSLLRDYEQYF. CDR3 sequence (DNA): TGTGCCAGCAGCTTACTCAGGGACTACGAGCAGTACTTC.

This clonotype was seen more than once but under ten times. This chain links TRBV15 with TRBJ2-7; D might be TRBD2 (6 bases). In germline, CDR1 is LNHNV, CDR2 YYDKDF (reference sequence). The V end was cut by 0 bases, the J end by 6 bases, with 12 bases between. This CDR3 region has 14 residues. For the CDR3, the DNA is TGTGCCACCAGCAGAGATCCCAGGACTACCGAGCAGTACTTC. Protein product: CATSRDPRTTEQYF.

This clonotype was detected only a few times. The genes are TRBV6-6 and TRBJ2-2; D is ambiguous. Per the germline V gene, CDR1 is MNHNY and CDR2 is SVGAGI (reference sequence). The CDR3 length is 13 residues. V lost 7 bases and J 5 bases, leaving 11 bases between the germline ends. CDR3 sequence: CASTRPPTGELFF. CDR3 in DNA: TGTGCCAGCACCCGGCCTCCGACCGGGGAGCTGTTTTTT.

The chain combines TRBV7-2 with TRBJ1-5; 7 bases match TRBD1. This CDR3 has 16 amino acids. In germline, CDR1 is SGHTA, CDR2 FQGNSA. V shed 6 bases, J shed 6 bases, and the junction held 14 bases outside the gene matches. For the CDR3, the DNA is TGTGCCAGCAGTGACAGGGTATTGGGTGGCGGTCAGCCCCAGCATTTT. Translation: CASSDRVLGGGQPQHF.

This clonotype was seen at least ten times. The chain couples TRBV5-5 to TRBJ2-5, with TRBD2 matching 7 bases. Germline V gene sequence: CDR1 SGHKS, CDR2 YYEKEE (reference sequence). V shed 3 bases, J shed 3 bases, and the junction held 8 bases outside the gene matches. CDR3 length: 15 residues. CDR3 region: CASSSWGGAKETQYF. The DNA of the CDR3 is TGTGCCAGCAGCTCGTGGGGGGGTGCCAAAGAGACCCAGTACTTC.

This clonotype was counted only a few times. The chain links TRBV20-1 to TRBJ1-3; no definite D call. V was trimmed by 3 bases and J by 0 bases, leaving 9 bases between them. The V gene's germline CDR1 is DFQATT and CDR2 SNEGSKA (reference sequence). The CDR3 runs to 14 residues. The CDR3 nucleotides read TGCAGTGCTAGTGTGACGGACTCTGGAAACACCATATATTTT. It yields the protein CSASVTDSGNTIYF.

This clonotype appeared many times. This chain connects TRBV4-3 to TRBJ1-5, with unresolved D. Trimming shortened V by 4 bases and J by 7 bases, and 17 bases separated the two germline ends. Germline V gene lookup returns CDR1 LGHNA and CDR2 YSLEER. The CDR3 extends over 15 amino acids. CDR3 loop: CASSPTLPGGQPQHF. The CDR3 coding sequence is TGCGCCAGCAGCCCAACACTCCCCGGAGGGCAGCCCCAGCATTTT.

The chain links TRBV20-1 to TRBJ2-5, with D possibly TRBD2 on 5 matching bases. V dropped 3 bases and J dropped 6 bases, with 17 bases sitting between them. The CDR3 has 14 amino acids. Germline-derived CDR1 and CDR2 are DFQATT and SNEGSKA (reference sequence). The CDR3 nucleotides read TGCAGTGCTAGTGGAGCGGCCGGAGAAAAGACCCAGTACTTC. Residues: CSASGAAGEKTQYF.

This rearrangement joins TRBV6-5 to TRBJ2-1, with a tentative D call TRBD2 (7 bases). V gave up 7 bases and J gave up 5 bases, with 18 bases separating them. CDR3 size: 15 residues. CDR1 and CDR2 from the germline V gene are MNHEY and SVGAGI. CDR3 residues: CASTMAGAQNNEQFF. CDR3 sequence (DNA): TGTGCCAGCACCATGGCGGGGGCCCAAAACAATGAGCAGTTCTTC.

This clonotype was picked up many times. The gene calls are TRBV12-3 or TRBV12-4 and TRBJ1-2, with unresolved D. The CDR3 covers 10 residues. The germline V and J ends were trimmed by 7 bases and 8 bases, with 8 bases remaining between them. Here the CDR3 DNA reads TGTGCCAGCAAAGTGGGAGGCTACACCTTC. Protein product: CASKVGGYTF.

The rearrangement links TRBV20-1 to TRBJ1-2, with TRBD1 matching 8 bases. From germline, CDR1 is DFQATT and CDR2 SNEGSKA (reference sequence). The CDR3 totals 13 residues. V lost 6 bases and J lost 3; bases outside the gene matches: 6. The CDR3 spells CSAIQGGDYGYTF. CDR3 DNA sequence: TGCAGTGCCATACAGGGGGGAGACTATGGCTACACCTTC.

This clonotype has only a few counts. The CDR3 sequence: CASSPPTGRDYGYTF. CDR3 nucleotides: TGTGCCAGCTCACCCCCGACAGGGAGGGACTATGGCTACACCTTC. The rearrangement links TRBV18 to TRBJ1-2; 7 bases align to TRBD1. Germline loops: CDR1 KGHSH, CDR2 LQKENI. This CDR3 has 15 amino acids. V lost 3 bases to trimming and J lost 3 bases; unmatched junction nucleotides: 7.

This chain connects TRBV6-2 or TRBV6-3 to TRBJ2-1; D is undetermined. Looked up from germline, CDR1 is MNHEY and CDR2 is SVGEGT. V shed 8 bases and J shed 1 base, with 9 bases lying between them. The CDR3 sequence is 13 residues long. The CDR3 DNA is TGTGCCAGCGCCTGGGGTTCCTACAATGAGCAGTTCTTC. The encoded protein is CASAWGSYNEQFF.

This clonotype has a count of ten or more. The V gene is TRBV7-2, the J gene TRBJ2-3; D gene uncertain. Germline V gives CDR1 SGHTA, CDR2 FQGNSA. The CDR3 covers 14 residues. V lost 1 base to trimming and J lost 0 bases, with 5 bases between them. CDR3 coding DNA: TGTGCCAGCAGCTTAGTCAGGAGCACAGATACGCAGTATTTT. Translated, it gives CASSLVRSTDTQYF.

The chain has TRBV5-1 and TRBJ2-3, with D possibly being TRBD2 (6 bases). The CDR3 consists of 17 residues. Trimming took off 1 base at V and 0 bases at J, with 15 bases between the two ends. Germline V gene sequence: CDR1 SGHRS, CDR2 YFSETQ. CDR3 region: CASSLTPGGTSTDTQYF. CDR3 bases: TGCGCCAGCAGCTTGACCCCCGGGGGAACTAGCACAGATACGCAGTATTTT.

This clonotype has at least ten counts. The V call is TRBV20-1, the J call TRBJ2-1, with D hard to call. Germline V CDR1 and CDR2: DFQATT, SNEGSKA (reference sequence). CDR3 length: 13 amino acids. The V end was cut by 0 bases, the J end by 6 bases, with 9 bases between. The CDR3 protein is CSARDPTVNEQFF. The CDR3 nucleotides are TGCAGTGCTAGAGATCCGACTGTCAATGAGCAGTTCTTC.

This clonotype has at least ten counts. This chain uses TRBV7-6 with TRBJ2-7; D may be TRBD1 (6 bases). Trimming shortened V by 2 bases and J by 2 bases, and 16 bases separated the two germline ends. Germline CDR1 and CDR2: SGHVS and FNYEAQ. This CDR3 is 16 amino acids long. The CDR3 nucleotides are TGTGCCAGCAGCTTACGTTCAGGGGCCGGGACCTACGAGCAGTACTTC. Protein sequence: CASSLRSGAGTYEQYF.